This T cell receptor (beta chain) was recovered during a study of blood T cell repertoires in COVID-19. V lost 4 bases and J 3 bases, leaving 5 bases between the germline ends. CDR1 SGHDT and CDR2 YYEEEE come from the germline V gene. The CDR3 contains 11 residues. Participants' reported clinical history set cohort assignment. The study counted Cohort 3 donors as recovered given two negative PCRs, clearance, or symptom resolution. Repertoires were generated with immunoSEQ multiplex PCR, while TCRdb's copy carries only in-frame clones and drops some. The sample contains around 300,000 clones, about 90% of which appear only once. This clone was seen once.

Specimen: PBMCs or T cells enriched from blood (not recorded which). The sequence came from a man in his thirties or forties who had recovered from COVID-19. The chain joins TRBV5-6 to TRBJ2-7; D is uncertain. CDR3 nucleotide sequence: TGTGCCAGCAGCCACAGCTACGAGCAGTACTTC. Translation: CASSHSYEQYF.